The clone carrying this TCR beta chain was recorded once. This record comes from a study of shared clonotypes between healthy human individuals. The donors were adults (healthy and HIV-negative) with no recent acute infections or vaccinations. Libraries were prepared by immunoSEQ multiplex PCR; TCRdb keeps only in-frame clonotypes and omits some of them. In the table there are 2 million to 2.5 million clones, more than 80% of which are singletons. Germline CDR1 is SQVTM and CDR2 is ANQGSEA. V was trimmed by 8 bases and J by 8 bases, leaving 22 bases between them. The length of the CDR3 is 14 residues.

This rearrangement joins TRBV29-1 to TRBJ2-1; possible D gene TRBD2, 6 bases. The sequenced material came from naive CD4+ T cells from PBMCs. The subset here: CD45RA+ positively selected. The TCR was taken from a man aged 18 to 30 in good health. Some clones in this sample may be carry-over from other donors' samples. The CDR3 here is CSSSRTTDWDEQFF. CDR3 sequence (DNA): TGCAGCTCCTCCCGGACTACTGATTGGGATGAGCAGTTCTTC.